This T cell receptor beta chain was sequenced during a study of T cell responses to AZD1222 COVID-19 vaccine. Study information: Pooling covered second doses at about 4 or about 12 weeks. General study points: Distributed over spike, vaccine-associated CD4 TCRs predominated at 160-218 and 743-854.

Worth noting for this clone: Its antigen remains unidentified.

The assay was immunoSEQ multiplex PCR, and TCRdb's table has in-frame clones only and misses some. The data show 180,000 or so clones, 85% to 90% seen once. The receptor's source is an adult in good health. The material sequenced was peripheral blood, taken on day 0 of AZD1222 vaccination.

CDR3 region: CASSLVGTGNSPLHF. DNA for the CDR3: TGTGCCAGCAGTTTAGTGGGGACAGGGAATTCACCCCTCCACTTT. The rearrangement uses TRBV28 and TRBJ1-6, with 9 bases matching TRBD1. The CDR3 runs 15 residues. CDR1 and CDR2 from the germline V gene are MDHEN and SYDVKM. Trimming removed 2 bases from V and 7 bases from J; junction bases left unmatched: 3.